Detailed here is one TCR beta chain. This record belongs to a study of blood T cell repertoires in COVID-19. The wider study: The origin of the acute and convalescent COVID-19 samples was the United States, Italy and Spain. T cells, B-cell-depleted T cells, or PBMCs provided the cDNA or gDNA that served as material.

As processed by the authors: Reference gene primers were amplified, and this amplification served to estimate nucleated cell counts. The table came from immunoSEQ multiplex PCR; TCRdb's copy has only in-frame clones and leaves some out. V, J and clone size reflect that table, while D and trimming were determined from the DNA. The data hold approximately 100,000 clones, with under 90% observed a single time. Sequences were obtained from peripheral blood. The TCR originated in a woman aged 70-85 years with acute or convalescent COVID-19.

The CDR3 sequence is CASSSPFITSGRNNEQFF. As DNA, the CDR3 is TGTGCCAGCAGCTCCCCTTTTATCACTAGCGGGAGGAACAATGAGCAGTTCTTC. The gene calls are TRBV11-2 and TRBJ2-1; 12 bases are shared with TRBD2. The V gene's germline CDR1 is SGHAT and CDR2 FQNNGV. The V segment lost 4 bases and the J segment 5 bases; nucleotides outside the gene matches: 12. This CDR3 is built from 18 residues.